Sequencing of this T cell receptor (beta chain) was carried out in a study of Graves' ophthalmopathy and Graves' hyperthyroidism. Study observations and caveats: At approximately 70% sensitivity and approximately 72% specificity, the model predicted progression of the ophthalmopathy.

V lost 7 bases, J lost 5 bases, and 14 bases lay in between. The CDR3 contains 14 residues. Using RNA transcripts, the TCR beta CDR3 regions were amplified. HTBI-primed RT-PCR formed the first round, and a multiplex PCR formed the second. MiXCR, run by TCRdb on the multiplex PCR reads, gives a single entry per CDR3 protein. The sample has a few hundred thousand distinct CDR3 sequences; 17% are singletons. The term stable hyperthyroidism indicated an absence of ophthalmopathy within 18 months of follow-up. From fresh peripheral blood, over 9 ml in volume, the PBMCs were obtained. Points on this clonotype: As yet, its antigen is unknown.

The source of this sequence is an adult woman with stable Graves' hyperthyroidism. V is TRBV12-3 or TRBV12-4 and J is TRBJ2-2; maybe TRBD2 (5 bases). The sample was peripheral blood. Written as DNA, the CDR3 is TGTGCCAGCACCACGGGATTTTTTACCGGGGAGCTGTTTTTT. It encodes CASTTGFFTGELFF.